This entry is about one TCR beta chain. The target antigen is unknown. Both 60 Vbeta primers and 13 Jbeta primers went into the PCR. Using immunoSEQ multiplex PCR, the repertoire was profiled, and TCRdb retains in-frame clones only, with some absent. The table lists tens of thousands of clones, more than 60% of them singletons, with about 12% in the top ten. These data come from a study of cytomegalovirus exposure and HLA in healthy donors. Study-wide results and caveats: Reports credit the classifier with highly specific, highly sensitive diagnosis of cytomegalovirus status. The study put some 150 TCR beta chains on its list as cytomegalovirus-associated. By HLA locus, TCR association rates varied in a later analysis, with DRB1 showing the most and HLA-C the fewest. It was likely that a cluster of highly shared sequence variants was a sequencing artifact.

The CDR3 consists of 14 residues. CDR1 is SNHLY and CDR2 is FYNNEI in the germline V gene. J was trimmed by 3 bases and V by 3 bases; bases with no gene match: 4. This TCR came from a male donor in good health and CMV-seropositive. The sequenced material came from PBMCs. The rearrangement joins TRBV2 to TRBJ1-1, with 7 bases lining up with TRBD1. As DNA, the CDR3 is TGTGCCAGCAGTGATACCAGGGGGGACACTGAAGCTTTCTTT. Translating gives CASSDTRGDTEAFF.